This T cell receptor beta chain was observed in a study of shared clonotypes between healthy human individuals. General study findings and limits: Collection of samples was limited to blood; tissue repertoires likely differ. Donors were few, which limited the genetic and exposure-history diversity represented.

CDR3 size: 11 residues. Germline V gene data show CDR1 as SQVTM and CDR2 as ANQGSEA. As originally analysed: ImmunoSEQ supplied junction-only sequences lacking quality scores, so filtering was different. Assay used: immunoSEQ multiplex PCR; TCRdb lists only in-frame clones, some missing. Clone size and V and J calls were adopted from that table, with D and trimming inferred from the DNA. The data hold about 87,000 clones, with approximately 51% observed a single time. Comments on this clone: No antigen is known for it. A much larger clone lies a single base off, so this may be a read error.

The sequence derives from a woman aged 40 to 50 in good health. Some clones in this sample may be carry-over from other donors' samples. This rearrangement joins TRBV29-1 to TRBJ2-5; TRBD1 is a possible D gene (5 bases). The tail of the sequence fits TRBJ2-7 better, so the J call may be wrong. The material sequenced was PBMCs. CDR3 nucleotides: TGCAGCGTCAGGAAGGGGTACGAGCAGTACTTC. It is translated as CSVRKGYEQYF.